The 5 T cell receptor beta chains below all came from one sample that was sequenced in a study of blood T cell repertoires in COVID-19. Method: immunoSEQ multiplex PCR; TCRdb's copy keeps in-frame clones and lacks some. The table has about 240,000 clones, approximately 78% seen once. The specimen was peripheral blood. The receptors shown here come from a woman aged 55-69 years with active or convalescent COVID-19.

The V call is TRBV18, the J call TRBJ2-3; perhaps TRBD2 as D (6 bases). The germline CDR1 and CDR2 sequences are KGHSH and LQKENI. CDR3 length: 16 amino acids. V lost 1 base to trimming and J lost 2 bases, with 13 bases between them. CDR3 amino acids: CASSPLGDSPTDTQYF. DNA for the CDR3: TGTGCCAGCTCACCACTTGGGGACTCTCCCACAGATACGCAGTATTTT.

V and J are TRBV5-1 and TRBJ1-5; D is uncertain. The CDR3 runs 15 residues. Trimming left V 0 bases short and J 2 bases short, with 9 bases between. CDR1 is SGHRS, CDR2 YFSETQ, per germline. The CDR3 region has the DNA TGCGCCAGCAGCTTGGAAGGGAGGGGCAATCAGCCCCAGCATTTT. Translating it yields CASSLEGRGNQPQHF.

This chain uses TRBV7-3 with TRBJ2-5; possibly TRBD2 for D (5 bases). CDR3 size: 13 residues. The V gene lost 5 bases and the J gene lost 5 bases, with 12 bases spanning the gap. Germline CDR1 is SGHTA and CDR2 is FQGTGA. This CDR3 reads CASSAAGTETQYF. The CDR3 coding sequence is TGTGCCAGCAGCGCCGCGGGTACGGAGACCCAGTACTTC.

The chain carries TRBV11-2 and TRBJ1-1; D remains unclear. The germline gives CDR1 SGHAT, CDR2 FQNNGV. V lost 3 bases, J lost 11 bases, and 10 bases lay in between. The CDR3 consists of 11 residues. CDR3 in amino acids: CASSFAGKAFF. The CDR3, as DNA: TGTGCCAGCAGCTTCGCGGGAAAGGCTTTCTTT.

This clone was recorded once. The gene calls are TRBV11-2 and TRBJ1-1; D is undetermined. Deletions cut 5 bases from V and 1 base from J, with 11 bases between. This CDR3 comprises 14 residues. Looked up from germline, CDR1 is SGHAT and CDR2 is FQNNGV. CDR3 in DNA: TGTGCCAGCAGCCGAGACTCCTCGAACACTGAAGCTTTCTTT. It yields the protein CASSRDSSNTEAFF.